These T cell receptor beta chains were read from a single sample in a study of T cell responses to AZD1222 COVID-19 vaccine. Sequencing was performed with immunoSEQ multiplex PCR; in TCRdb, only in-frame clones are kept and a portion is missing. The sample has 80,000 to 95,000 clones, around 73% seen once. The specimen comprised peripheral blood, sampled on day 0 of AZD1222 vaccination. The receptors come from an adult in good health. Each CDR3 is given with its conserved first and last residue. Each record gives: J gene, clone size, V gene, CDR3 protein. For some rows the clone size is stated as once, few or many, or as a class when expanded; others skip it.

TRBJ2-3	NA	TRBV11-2	CASSLGGSGGDTQYF
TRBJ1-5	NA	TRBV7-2	CASSLIGRGGQPQHF
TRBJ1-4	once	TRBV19	CASSIGTAIEKLFF
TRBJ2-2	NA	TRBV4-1	CASSRGQGTNTGELFF
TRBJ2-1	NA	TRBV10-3	CAISESGTSGYNEQFF
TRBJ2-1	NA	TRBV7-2	CASSFGGRVDGEQFF
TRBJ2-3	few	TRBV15	CATSDGDTTTDTQYF
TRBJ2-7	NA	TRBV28	CASKDRGRREQYF
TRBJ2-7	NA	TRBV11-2	CASSLGVSSYEQYF
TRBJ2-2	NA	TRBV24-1	CATSDTSGRIGTGELFF
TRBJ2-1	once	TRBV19	CASRTTGGKVEQFF
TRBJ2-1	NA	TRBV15	CATSRVRGGEQFF
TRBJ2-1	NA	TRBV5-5	CASSSPLAGGNNEQFF
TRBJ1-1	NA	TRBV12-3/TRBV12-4	CASSFEGNTEAFF
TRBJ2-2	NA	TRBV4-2	CASSPEGANTGELFF
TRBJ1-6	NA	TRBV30	CAWSLSGGFNSPLHF
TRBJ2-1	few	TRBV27	CASTSLPANNEQFF
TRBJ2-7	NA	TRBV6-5	CASSMPGSYEQYF
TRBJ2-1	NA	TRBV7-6	CASSLVAASGRSYNEQFF
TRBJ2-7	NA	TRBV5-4	CASSSGVSGDVSYEQYF
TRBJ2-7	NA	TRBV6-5	CASSYGTSGGSYEQYF
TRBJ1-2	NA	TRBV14	CASSQGPNGYTF
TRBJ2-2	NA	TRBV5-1	CASSLIGREAGELFF
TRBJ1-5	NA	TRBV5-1	CASSLDLQGGNQPQHF
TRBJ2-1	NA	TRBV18	CASSSTDASSYNEQFF
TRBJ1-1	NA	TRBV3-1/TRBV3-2	CASSQYRKNTEAFF
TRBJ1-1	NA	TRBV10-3	CAISDLRRVNTEAFF
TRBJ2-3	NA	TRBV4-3	CASSQGVAGGSDTQYF
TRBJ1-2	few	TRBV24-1	CATSDGHYGYTF
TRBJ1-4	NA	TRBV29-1	CSVDSGANEKLFF
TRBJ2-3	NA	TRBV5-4	CASSGQGTDTQYF
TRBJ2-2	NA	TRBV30	CARSAASGRAGTGELFF
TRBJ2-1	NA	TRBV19	CASSKASGSSEQFF
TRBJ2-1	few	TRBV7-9	CASSLWRQRGIYNEQFF
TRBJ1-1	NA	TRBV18	CASSLRGDTEAFF
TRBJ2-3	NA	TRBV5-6	CASSLDRTSDTQYF
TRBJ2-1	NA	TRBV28	CASNTLAAKAYNEQFF
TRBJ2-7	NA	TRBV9	CASSVALDGTTYEQYF
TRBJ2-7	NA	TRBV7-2	CASSLLDAYEQYF
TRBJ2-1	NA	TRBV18	CASSPPSSYNEQFF
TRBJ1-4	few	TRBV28	CASSLRTGEEGKLFF
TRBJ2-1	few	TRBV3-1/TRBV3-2	CASSRTRSYNEQFF
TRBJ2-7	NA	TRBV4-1	CASSQDGGEQYF
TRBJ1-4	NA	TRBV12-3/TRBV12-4	CASSLRQGPKLFF
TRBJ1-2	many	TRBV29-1	CSVLSNYGYTF
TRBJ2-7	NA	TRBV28	CASSRGTLSLSEQYF
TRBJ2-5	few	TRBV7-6	CASSFRTSGEETQYF
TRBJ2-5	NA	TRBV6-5	CASSYQASYPETQYF